These 8 T cell receptor beta chains originate from one sample sequenced in a study of T cell responses to AZD1222 COVID-19 vaccine. Sequencing was performed with immunoSEQ multiplex PCR; in TCRdb, only in-frame clones are kept and a portion is missing. The table has 130,000 or so clones, 85% to 95% seen once. The input for sequencing was peripheral blood, taken on day 0 of MenACWY control vaccination. The receptors shown here come from an adult in good health.

The rearrangement joins TRBV6-5 to TRBJ1-5; 8 nucleotides line up with TRBD1. Germline lookup yields CDR1 MNHEY and CDR2 SVGAGI. The CDR3 length is 15 residues. V shed 2 bases, J shed 5 bases, and the junction held 5 bases outside the gene matches. CDR3 loop: CASSYPGQGHQPQHF. CDR3 coding DNA: TGTGCCAGCAGTTACCCTGGACAGGGACATCAGCCCCAGCATTTT.

The CDR3: CASALAASTDTQYF. The DNA for the CDR3 is TGTGCCAGCGCACTAGCAGCCAGCACAGATACGCAGTATTTT. The chain has TRBV27 and TRBJ2-3; possibly TRBD2 for D (6 bases). The CDR3 has 14 residues. The V gene's germline CDR1 is MNHEY and CDR2 SMNVEV (reference sequence). Trimming left V 8 bases short and J 0 bases short, with 12 bases between.

The rearrangement links TRBV19 to TRBJ1-2, with D hard to call. Per germline, CDR1 LNHDA and CDR2 SQIVND (reference sequence). The CDR3 length is 14 residues. V was cut by 6 bases and J by 0 bases, with 11 bases left in between. CDR3 sequence reads: CASSWTPSNYGYTF. The CDR3 nucleotides read TGTGCCAGTAGCTGGACGCCATCTAACTATGGCTACACCTTC.

V and J are TRBV7-9 and TRBJ2-2; 9 bases fit TRBD1. Germline CDR1 SEHNR, CDR2 FQNEAQ (reference sequence). V lost 11 bases, J lost 9 bases, and 10 bases stayed unmatched. This CDR3 comprises 13 residues. In DNA, the CDR3 is TGTGCCCACCACAGGGGGCGCCGGAGGGAGCTGTTTTTT. It encodes CAHHRGRRRELFF.

The genes are TRBV30 and TRBJ2-3; either TRBD1 or TRBD2 may fit D (6 bases each). The ends were cut back, 2 bases at V and 6 bases at J, with 21 bases in the middle. Germline assignment: CDR1 GTSNPN and CDR2 SVGIG (reference sequence). This CDR3 contains 16 residues. CDR3 residues: CAWSIGLEGGRDTQYF. The CDR3 bases are TGTGCCTGGAGTATAGGGCTAGAGGGGGGTCGGGATACGCAGTATTTT.

The chain uses TRBV30 and TRBJ1-1, with a tentative D call TRBD1 (5 bases). The CDR3 spans 13 residues. Germline CDR1 GTSNPN, CDR2 SVGIG (reference sequence). Trimming left V 2 bases short and J 7 bases short, with 14 bases between. CDR3 DNA: TGTGCCTGGAGTCGTTCTCAGGGCCTTGAAGCTTTCTTT. Protein sequence: CAWSRSQGLEAFF.

CDR3 coding DNA: TGTGCCAGCAGTGAAGCGGCTAGCGGGACCTACTACGAGCAGTACTTC. Translation gives CASSEAASGTYYEQYF. The V and J genes are TRBV6-1 and TRBJ2-7; 9 bases are a match to TRBD2. The CDR3 is 16 residues long. V dropped 0 bases and J dropped 3; count of bases not matched to a gene: 6. The germline CDR1 and CDR2 sequences are MNHNS and SASEGT.

The gene calls are TRBV24-1 and TRBJ2-1; 13 bases map to TRBD2. Per the germline V gene, CDR1 is KGHDR and CDR2 is SFDVKD. Trimming at V came to 4 bases and at J to 7 bases, leaving 6 bases not matched to a gene. The CDR3 is 16 residues long. The CDR3 DNA is TGTGCCACCAGTGACACCGGGACTAGCGGGGTAAATGAGCAGTTCTTC. This gives the protein CATSDTGTSGVNEQFF.